The rows below give T cell receptor beta chains drawn from one sample of a study of OX40 agonist ivuxolimab in advanced cancers. Generated by immunoSEQ multiplex PCR, the TCRdb table keeps only in-frame clones and is missing some. The sample holds some 41,000 clones, around 87% seen once. The sequencing here drew on CD4+ or CD8+ T cells sorted from blood, taken in a trial of the OX40 agonist ivuxolimab. The receptors originated from an adult with an advanced solid tumor such as melanoma, head and neck, liver or kidney cancer. CDR3s include the opening cysteine and the closing phenylalanine or tryptophan. The order of the fields is clone size, J gene, D gene, V gene, CDR3 protein, CDR3 DNA. D genes are given only for firm matches. Clone size is stated in some rows and not others, as once, few, many or a class when expanded.

clone size: -; J gene: TRBJ1-1; D gene: -; V gene: TRBV21-1; CDR3 protein: CASHRTATFMNTEAFF; CDR3 DNA: TGTGCCAGCCACAGGACAGCAACTTTCATGAACACTGAAGCTTTCTTT
clone size: -; J gene: TRBJ2-5; D gene: -; V gene: TRBV29-1; CDR3 protein: CSVTDSLGETQYF; CDR3 DNA: TGCAGCGTTACGGACAGCCTGGGGGAGACCCAGTACTTC
clone size: once; J gene: TRBJ2-7; D gene: -; V gene: TRBV4-2; CDR3 protein: CASSLEGRASAPFEQYF; CDR3 DNA: TGTGCCAGCAGCCTCGAGGGTCGGGCTAGCGCGCCCTTCGAGCAGTACTTC
clone size: once; J gene: TRBJ1-2; D gene: -; V gene: TRBV5-5; CDR3 protein: CASSLVGGGYGYTF; CDR3 DNA: TGTGCCAGCAGCTTGGTCGGGGGCGGCTATGGCTACACCTTC
clone size: -; J gene: TRBJ1-5; D gene: -; V gene: TRBV4-3; CDR3 protein: CASSQTQQGHQPQHF; CDR3 DNA: TGCGCCAGCAGCCAAACTCAACAGGGTCATCAGCCCCAGCATTTT
clone size: -; J gene: TRBJ2-5; D gene: -; V gene: TRBV5-1; CDR3 protein: CASSLARGQETQYF; CDR3 DNA: TGCGCCAGCAGCTTGGCCAGGGGCCAAGAGACCCAGTACTTC
clone size: once; J gene: TRBJ1-2; D gene: TRBD1; V gene: TRBV19; CDR3 protein: CASSTPAQGAHGYTF; CDR3 DNA: TGTGCCAGTAGTACCCCCGCACAGGGGGCGCATGGCTACACCTTC
clone size: -; J gene: TRBJ2-1; D gene: -; V gene: TRBV10-2; CDR3 protein: CASGGAMNEQFF; CDR3 DNA: TGCGCCAGCGGGGGGGCCATGAATGAGCAGTTCTTC
clone size: -; J gene: TRBJ1-6; D gene: -; V gene: TRBV21-1; CDR3 protein: CASSGRDSEGFDSPLHF; CDR3 DNA: TGTGCCAGCAGCGGCCGGGACTCGGAGGGTTTTGATTCACCCCTCCACTTT
clone size: -; J gene: TRBJ1-4; D gene: -; V gene: TRBV28; CDR3 protein: CASTFSTNEKLFF; CDR3 DNA: TGTGCCAGCACCTTTTCAACTAATGAAAAACTGTTTTTT
clone size: -; J gene: TRBJ1-6; D gene: TRBD1; V gene: TRBV6-5; CDR3 protein: CASSPRDRGVSPLHF; CDR3 DNA: TGTGCCAGCAGTCCCCGGGACAGGGGTGTTTCACCCCTCCACTTT
clone size: -; J gene: TRBJ2-1; D gene: -; V gene: TRBV5-4; CDR3 protein: CASSLYNGDEQFF; CDR3 DNA: TGTGCCAGCAGCTTATATAACGGGGATGAGCAGTTCTTC
clone size: -; J gene: TRBJ2-3; D gene: -; V gene: TRBV27; CDR3 protein: CASSSVVQSTDTQYF; CDR3 DNA: TGTGCCAGCAGTTCTGTGGTGCAAAGCACAGATACGCAGTATTTT
clone size: -; J gene: TRBJ1-1; D gene: -; V gene: TRBV7-8; CDR3 protein: CASSLRAVVQTEAFF; CDR3 DNA: TGTGCCAGCAGCTTAAGGGCGGTTGTCCAGACTGAAGCTTTCTTT
clone size: -; J gene: TRBJ2-7; D gene: -; V gene: TRBV5-8; CDR3 protein: CASSPSRGLGEQYF; CDR3 DNA: TGTGCCAGTTCGCCGTCTCGCGGACTGGGCGAGCAGTACTTC
clone size: -; J gene: TRBJ2-7; D gene: -; V gene: TRBV5-1; CDR3 protein: CASSLNRGAGEQYF; CDR3 DNA: TGCGCCAGCAGCTTAAATAGGGGGGCAGGGGAGCAGTACTTC
clone size: -; J gene: TRBJ2-5; D gene: -; V gene: TRBV6-4; CDR3 protein: CASSDSVLSRFGVNF; CDR3 DNA: TGTGCCAGCAGTGACTCGGTGTTGAGCAGATTTGGGGTGAACTTC
clone size: -; J gene: TRBJ1-1; D gene: TRBD1; V gene: TRBV7-9; CDR3 protein: CASSPGAGGGWAEAFF; CDR3 DNA: TGTGCCAGCAGCCCTGGGGCAGGGGGCGGGTGGGCTGAAGCTTTCTTT
clone size: -; J gene: TRBJ2-4; D gene: -; V gene: TRBV27; CDR3 protein: CASSFRGLAKNIQYF; CDR3 DNA: TGTGCCAGCAGTTTTCGGGGTCTAGCCAAAAACATTCAGTACTTC
clone size: -; J gene: TRBJ1-4; D gene: -; V gene: TRBV25-1; CDR3 protein: CASSESGEEKLFF; CDR3 DNA: TGTGCCAGCAGTGAATCCGGTGAAGAAAAACTGTTTTTT
clone size: -; J gene: TRBJ2-7; D gene: -; V gene: TRBV7-2; CDR3 protein: CASREEGVTYEQYF; CDR3 DNA: TGTGCCAGCAGAGAAGAGGGCGTTACCTACGAGCAGTACTTC
clone size: -; J gene: TRBJ1-5; D gene: TRBD1; V gene: TRBV7-2; CDR3 protein: CASSLEVGQNQPQHF; CDR3 DNA: TGTGCCAGCAGCTTAGAGGTGGGACAGAATCAGCCCCAGCATTTT